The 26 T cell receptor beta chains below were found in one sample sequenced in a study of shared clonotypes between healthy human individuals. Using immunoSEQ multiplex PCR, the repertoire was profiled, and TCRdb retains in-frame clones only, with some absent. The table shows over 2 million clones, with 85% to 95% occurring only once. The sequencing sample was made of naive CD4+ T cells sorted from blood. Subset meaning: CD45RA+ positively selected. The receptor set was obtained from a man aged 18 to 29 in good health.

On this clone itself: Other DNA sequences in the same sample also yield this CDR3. The CDR3 protein is CASSLRGPQETQYF. The CDR3 DNA reads TGTGCCAGCAGTTTACGTGGGCCTCAAGAGACCCAGTACTTC. V gene TRBV28 combines with J gene TRBJ2-5; unclear D gene. Germline CDR1 is MDHEN and CDR2 is SYDVKM. V lost 2 bases, J lost 2 bases, and 9 bases lay in between. The CDR3 totals 14 residues.

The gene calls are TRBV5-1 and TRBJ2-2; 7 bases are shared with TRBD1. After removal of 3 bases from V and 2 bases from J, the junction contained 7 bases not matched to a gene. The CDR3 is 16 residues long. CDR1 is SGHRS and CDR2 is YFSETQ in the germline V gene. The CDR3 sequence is CASSYRGGYNTGELFF. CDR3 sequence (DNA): TGCGCCAGCAGCTATCGAGGGGGCTACAACACCGGGGAGCTGTTTTTT.

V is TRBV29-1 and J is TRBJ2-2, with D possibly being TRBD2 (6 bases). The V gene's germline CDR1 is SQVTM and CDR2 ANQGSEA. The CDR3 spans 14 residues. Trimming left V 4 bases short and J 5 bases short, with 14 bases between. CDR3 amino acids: CSVVASVKTGELFF. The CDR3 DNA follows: TGCAGCGTTGTGGCTAGCGTCAAAACCGGGGAGCTGTTTTTT.

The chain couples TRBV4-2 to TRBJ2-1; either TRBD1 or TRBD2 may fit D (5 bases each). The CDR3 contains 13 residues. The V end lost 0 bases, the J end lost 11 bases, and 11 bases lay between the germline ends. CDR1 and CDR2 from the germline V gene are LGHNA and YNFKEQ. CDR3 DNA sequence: TGTGCCAGCAGCCAAGAGTATCCGGGACAGCAGTTCTTC. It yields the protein CASSQEYPGQQFF.

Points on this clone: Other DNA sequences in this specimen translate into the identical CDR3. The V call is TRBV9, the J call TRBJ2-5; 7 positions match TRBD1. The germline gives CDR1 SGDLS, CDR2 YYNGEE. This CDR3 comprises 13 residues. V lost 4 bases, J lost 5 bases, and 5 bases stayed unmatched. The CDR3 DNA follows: TGTGCCAGCAGCCTGACAGGGTCGGAGACCCAGTACTTC. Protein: CASSLTGSETQYF.

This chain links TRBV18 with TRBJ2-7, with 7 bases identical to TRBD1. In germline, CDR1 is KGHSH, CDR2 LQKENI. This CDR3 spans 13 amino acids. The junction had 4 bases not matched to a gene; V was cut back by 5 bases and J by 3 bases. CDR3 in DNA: TGTGCCAGCTCAACTAGACAGGGCTACGAGCAGTACTTC. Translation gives CASSTRQGYEQYF.

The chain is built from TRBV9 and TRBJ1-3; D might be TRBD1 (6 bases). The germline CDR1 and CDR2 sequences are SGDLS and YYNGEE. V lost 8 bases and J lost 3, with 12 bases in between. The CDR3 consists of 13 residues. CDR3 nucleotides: TGTGCCAGTCAGGGGTTGGGTGGAAACACCATATATTTT. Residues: CASQGLGGNTIYF.

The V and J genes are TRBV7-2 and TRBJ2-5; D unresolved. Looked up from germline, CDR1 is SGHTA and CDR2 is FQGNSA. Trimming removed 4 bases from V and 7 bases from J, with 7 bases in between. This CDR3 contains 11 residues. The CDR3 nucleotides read TGTGCCAGCAGCTCCCTCGGGACCCAGTACTTC. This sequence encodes CASSSLGTQYF.

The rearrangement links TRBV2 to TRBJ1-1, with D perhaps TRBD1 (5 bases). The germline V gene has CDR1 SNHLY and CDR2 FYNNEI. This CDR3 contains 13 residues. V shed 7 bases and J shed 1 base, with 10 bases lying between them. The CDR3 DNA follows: TGTGCCAGCACTAAAGACAGGAACACTGAAGCTTTCTTT. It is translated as CASTKDRNTEAFF. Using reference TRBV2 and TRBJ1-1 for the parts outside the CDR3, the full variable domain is EPEVTQTPSHQVTQMGQEVILRCVPISNHLYFYWYRQILGQKVEFLVSFYNNEISEKSEIFDDQFSVERPDGSNFTLKIRSTKLEDSAMYFCASTKDRNTEAFFGQGTRLTVV.

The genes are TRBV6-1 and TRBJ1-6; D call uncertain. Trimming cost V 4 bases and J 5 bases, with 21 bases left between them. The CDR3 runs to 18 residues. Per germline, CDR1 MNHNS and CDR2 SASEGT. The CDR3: CASSGGQVRVANNSPLHF. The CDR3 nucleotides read TGTGCCAGCAGTGGCGGCCAGGTCCGGGTAGCAAATAATTCACCCCTCCACTTT.

The CDR3 DNA is TGTGCCAGCAGAACGACAGGCTCTGAGGGCTACACCTTC. This encodes CASRTTGSEGYTF. The rearrangement uses TRBV6-4 and TRBJ1-2; D might be TRBD1 (6 bases). CDR1 is MRHNA and CDR2 is SNTAGT in the germline V gene. CDR3 length equals 13 residues. Trimming left V 6 bases short and J 8 bases short, with 16 bases between.

The CDR3 sequence: CASTTLGAYEQYF. CDR3 DNA: TGTGCCAGCACGACTCTGGGCGCCTACGAGCAGTACTTC. The rearrangement joins TRBV28 to TRBJ2-7; D is unresolved. Trimming removed 7 bases at V and 2 bases at J, with 12 bases between. This CDR3 is built from 13 residues. Germline V gives CDR1 MDHEN, CDR2 SYDVKM.

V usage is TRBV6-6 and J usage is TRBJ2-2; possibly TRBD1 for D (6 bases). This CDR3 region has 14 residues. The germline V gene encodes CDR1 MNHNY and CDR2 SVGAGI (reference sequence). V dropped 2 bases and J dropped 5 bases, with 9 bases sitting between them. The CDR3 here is CASSYLGGTGELFF. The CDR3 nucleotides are TGTGCCAGCAGTTACCTAGGGGGAACCGGGGAGCTGTTTTTT.

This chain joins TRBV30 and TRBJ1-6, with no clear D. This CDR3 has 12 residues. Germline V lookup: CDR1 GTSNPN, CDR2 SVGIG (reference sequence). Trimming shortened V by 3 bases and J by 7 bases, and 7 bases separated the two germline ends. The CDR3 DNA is TGTGCCTGGAGACGGGCAAATTCACCCCTCCACTTT. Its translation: CAWRRANSPLHF. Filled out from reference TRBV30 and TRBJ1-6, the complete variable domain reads SQTIHQWPATLVQPVGSPLSLECTVEGTSNPNLYWYRQAAGRGLQLLFYSVGIGQISSEVPQNLSASRPQDRQFILSSKKLLLSDSGFYLCAWRRANSPLHFGNGTRLTVT.

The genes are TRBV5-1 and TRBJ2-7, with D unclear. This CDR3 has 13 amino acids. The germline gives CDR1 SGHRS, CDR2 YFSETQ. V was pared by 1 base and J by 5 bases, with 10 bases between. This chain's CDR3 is CASSLRISDEQYF. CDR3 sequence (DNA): TGCGCCAGCAGCTTGCGGATCTCGGACGAGCAGTACTTC.

The CDR3 DNA reads TGCGCGACAGGGCGGAACACTGAAGCTTTCTTT. Encoded protein: CATGRNTEAFF. The chain has TRBV20-1 and TRBJ1-1; 7 bases agree with TRBD1. The germline V gene encodes CDR1 DFQATT and CDR2 SNEGSKA (reference sequence). The CDR3 consists of 11 residues.

This CDR3 is CASSYSGLSEAFF. CDR3 sequence (DNA): TGTGCCAGCAGTTATAGTGGGCTTTCTGAAGCTTTCTTT. This chain uses TRBV6-5 with TRBJ1-1; D remains ambiguous. Germline V gene lookup returns CDR1 MNHEY and CDR2 SVGAGI. The CDR3 length is 13 residues. V gave up 3 bases and J gave up 6 bases, with 11 bases separating them.

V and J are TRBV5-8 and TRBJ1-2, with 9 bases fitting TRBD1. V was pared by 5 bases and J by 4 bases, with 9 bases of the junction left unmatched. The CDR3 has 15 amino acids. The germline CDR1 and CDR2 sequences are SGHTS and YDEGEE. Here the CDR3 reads CASSKGQGFTYGYTF. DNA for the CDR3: TGTGCCAGCAGTAAAGGACAGGGGTTTACCTATGGCTACACCTTC.

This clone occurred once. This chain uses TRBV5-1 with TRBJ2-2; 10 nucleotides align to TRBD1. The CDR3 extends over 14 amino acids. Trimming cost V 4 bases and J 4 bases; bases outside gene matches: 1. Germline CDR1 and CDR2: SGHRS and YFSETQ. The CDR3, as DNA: TGCGCCAGCAGCGGGACAGGGGCCACCGGGGAGCTGTTTTTT. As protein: CASSGTGATGELFF.

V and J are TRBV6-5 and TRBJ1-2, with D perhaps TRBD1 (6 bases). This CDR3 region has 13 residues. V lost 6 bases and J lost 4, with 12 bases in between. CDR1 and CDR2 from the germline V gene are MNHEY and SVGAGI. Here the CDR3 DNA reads TGTGCCAGCAGCCTGGACAGAATCTATGGCTACACCTTC. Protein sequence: CASSLDRIYGYTF.

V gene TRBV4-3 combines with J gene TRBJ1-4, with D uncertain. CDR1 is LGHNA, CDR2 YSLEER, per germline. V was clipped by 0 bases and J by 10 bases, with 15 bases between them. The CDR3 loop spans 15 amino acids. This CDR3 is CASSQDRAAWGKLFF. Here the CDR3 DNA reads TGCGCCAGCAGCCAAGATAGGGCGGCCTGGGGAAAACTGTTTTTT.

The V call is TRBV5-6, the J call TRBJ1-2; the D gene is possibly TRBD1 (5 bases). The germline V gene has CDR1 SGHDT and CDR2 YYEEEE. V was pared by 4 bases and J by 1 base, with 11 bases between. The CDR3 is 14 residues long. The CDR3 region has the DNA TGTGCCAGCAGCCCCCTGGGGGATAACTATGGCTACACCTTC. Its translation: CASSPLGDNYGYTF.

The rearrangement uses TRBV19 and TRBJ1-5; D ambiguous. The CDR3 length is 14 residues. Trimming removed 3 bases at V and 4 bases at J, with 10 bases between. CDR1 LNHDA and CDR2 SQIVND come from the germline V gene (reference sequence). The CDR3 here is CASSMGRANQPQHF. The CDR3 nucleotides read TGTGCCAGTAGTATGGGGAGAGCAAATCAGCCCCAGCATTTT. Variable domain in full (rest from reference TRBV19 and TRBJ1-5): DGGITQSPKYLFRKEGQNVTLSCEQNLNHDAMYWYRQDPGQGLRLIYYSQIVNDFQKGDIAEGYSVSREKKESFPLTVTSAQKNPTAFYLCASSMGRANQPQHFGDGTRLSIL.

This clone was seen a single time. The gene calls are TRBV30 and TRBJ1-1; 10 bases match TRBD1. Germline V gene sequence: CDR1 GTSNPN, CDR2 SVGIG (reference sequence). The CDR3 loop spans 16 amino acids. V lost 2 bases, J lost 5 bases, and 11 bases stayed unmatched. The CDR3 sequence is CAWSWKGADRGTEAFF. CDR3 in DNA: TGTGCCTGGAGTTGGAAAGGCGCGGACAGGGGGACTGAAGCTTTCTTT.

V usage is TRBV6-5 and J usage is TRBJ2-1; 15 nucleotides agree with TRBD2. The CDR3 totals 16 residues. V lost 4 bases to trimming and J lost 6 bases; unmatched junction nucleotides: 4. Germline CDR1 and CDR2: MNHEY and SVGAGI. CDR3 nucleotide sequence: TGTGCCAGCAGTTGGACTAGCGGGAGGGCCGGCAATGAGCAGTTCTTC. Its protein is CASSWTSGRAGNEQFF.

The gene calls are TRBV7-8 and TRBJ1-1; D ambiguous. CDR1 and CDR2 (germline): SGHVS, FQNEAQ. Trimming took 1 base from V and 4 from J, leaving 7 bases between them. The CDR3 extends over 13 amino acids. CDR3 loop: CASSLGKGTEAFF. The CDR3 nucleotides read TGTGCCAGCAGCTTAGGGAAGGGCACTGAAGCTTTCTTT. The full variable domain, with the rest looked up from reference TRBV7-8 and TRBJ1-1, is GAGVSQSPRYKVAKRGQDVALRCDPISGHVSLFWYQQALGQGPEFLTYFQNEAQLDKSGLPSDRFFAERPEGSVSTLKIQRTQQEDSAVYLCASSLGKGTEAFFGQGTRLTVV.